This T cell receptor (beta chain) was identified during a study of blood T cell repertoires in COVID-19 (dated by TCRdb to 2020 to 2021). As for the study more broadly: Samples covering the acute and convalescent phases of COVID-19 were provided by collaborators in the United States, Italy and Spain. Where available, HLA class I and class II types were obtained from metadata supplied by the sample provider rather than from assay-based typing. The repertoires were made available in a free public database intended to serve as a resource for research on the immune response to SARS-CoV-2. Samples were obtained from the ongoing ImmuneRACE study (first 160 participants) and from 950 to 1,500 subjects provided by 6 global collaborators. Nearly every sample came with metadata listing a de-identified subject ID, COVID-19 status, age in years and sex. The material from the prospective study consisted of cDNA or gDNA derived from T cells, B-cell-depleted T cells, or PBMCs. Deeply sampled blood TCRbeta repertoires from subjects exposed to, actively infected with, or recovered from COVID-19 were included in the dataset.

Each collaborating institution followed its own protocols to collect whole blood in K2EDTA tubes. For TCRbeta analysis, collaborators shipped samples as frozen whole blood, isolated PBMCs, or DNA extracted from either of those sample types. The study at large found these results: The quantity of clinical and demographic metadata differed by source and by participant and was supplied without curation.

The germline V gene specifies SGDLS as CDR1 and YYNGEE as CDR2. The cysteine opens and the phenylalanine closes a CDR3 of 15 amino acids. Of all the DNA, just the CDR3 is kept, 45 bases in frame from base 1. From V the trimming removes 4 bases and from J it removes 2 bases, while the gene matches leave 7 bases of the junction unaccounted for. Of note for this clone: What this receptor recognizes is not known. Nothing much larger sits one base from this clone, and base qualities are not available.

TCRbeta CDR3 regions were amplified from genomic DNA using the immunoSEQ Assay, a bias-controlled multiplex PCR. Per the authors' processing: Within the assay, amplification of reference gene primers was used to estimate how many nucleated cells each sample contained. To quantify the absolute abundance of each unique TCRbeta CDR3 rearrangement, sequence reads were collapsed and filtered. For each sample, productive Simpson clonality was calculated as the square root of Simpson's diversity index across productive rearrangements. TCRdb obtained this table from immuneACCESS and retained in-frame rearrangements with V and J assigned. These tables miss some clones; where compared with another copy, unresolved V genes account for less than half of the shortfall, and the remainder is unexplained. V, J and clone size are those of that table, while D and trimming were read from the DNA. Across this sample there are 65,000 to 75,000 clones, with over 70% seen only once. The ten most abundant clones make up 9.5% to 15% of the sample.

The chain is encoded by TRBV9 joined to TRBJ2-7; a stretch of 9 junction bases matches TRBD1. Sequenced: peripheral blood. The TCR originated in a human donor in a cohort sampled during active COVID-19. The encoded CDR3 is CASSPGQGPTYEQYF. In nucleotides, the sequence is TGTGCCAGCAGCCCGGGACAGGGACCAACCTACGAGCAGTACTTC.